This T cell receptor (beta chain) was found in a study of radiotherapy plus CTLA-4 blockade in lung cancer. The study, taken as a whole, reports: TCR clones of tumor origin grew in blood after radiotherapy plus ipilimumab.

Focal radiation and CTLA-4 blockade (ipilimumab) were tested in chemo-refractory metastatic non-small-cell lung cancer patients. Germline loops: CDR1 SGHTA, CDR2 FQGTGA. Trimming cost V 4 bases and J 4 bases, with 22 bases left between them. The length of the CDR3 is 18 residues. TCRdb's copy holds only in-frame clones and misses some; the assay was immunoSEQ multiplex PCR. There are some 30,000 clones in the sample; roughly 79% occur only once, and about 14% lies in the top ten. A note on this clone: Its antigen is as yet unknown.

The clonotype comes from a human donor with non-small cell lung cancer that progressed on radiotherapy plus ipilimumab. The chain carries TRBV7-3 and TRBJ2-2; perhaps TRBD2 as D (6 bases). The material sequenced was peripheral blood, taken from a patient treated with radiotherapy plus ipilimumab. In DNA form, the CDR3 reads TGTGCCAGCAGCTCTACCCCGGGCGGGGCAGGTCGCACCGGGGAGCTGTTTTTT. Translating it yields CASSSTPGGAGRTGELFF. The variable domain in full, completed from reference TRBV7-3 and TRBJ2-2, reads GAGVSQTPSNKVTEKGKYVELRCDPISGHTALYWYRQSLGQGPEFLIYFQGTGAADDSGLPNDRFFAVRPEGSVSTLKIQRTERGDSAVYLCASSSTPGGAGRTGELFFGEGSRLTVL.